The rows below give T cell receptor beta chains drawn from one sample of a study of blood T cell repertoires in COVID-19. Measured with immunoSEQ multiplex PCR; TCRdb has only the in-frame clones, and not every one. The sample includes over 200,000 clones, approximately 90% of them seen just once. The sample was PBMCs or T cells enriched from blood (not recorded which). These receptors all come from a man aged 40-49 years who had recovered from COVID-19. Both conserved end residues are part of each CDR3. Clone sizes are given selectively: once, few, many, or a class where the clone is expanded.

>.|TRBJ2-5|TRBV6-6
CASSQRGSTTTQGETQYF
>.|TRBJ2-5|TRBV6-1
CASSEGAQGQETQYF
>once|TRBJ2-1|TRBV29-1
CSVEGAGGTNEQFF
>.|TRBJ1-3|TRBV11-2
CASSLVRGSGNTIYF
>.|TRBJ1-6|TRBV27
CASSLFPIRRQGDSPLHF
>.|TRBJ2-5|TRBV5-1
CASSLASGGQETQYF
>.|TRBJ2-2|TRBV5-1
CASSYHHTGGAGTGELFF
>.|TRBJ1-6|TRBV9
CASSVGPSSYNSPLHF
>.|TRBJ2-3|TRBV11-2
CASSLWGTSGRSTDTQYF
>.|TRBJ1-1|TRBV7-9
CASSLFGAEAFF
>.|TRBJ2-1|TRBV9
CASRASGGGYNEQFF
>once|TRBJ2-7|TRBV5-8
CASSPWAGGTYEQYF
>once|TRBJ1-1|TRBV19
CASSQKDGLMNTEAFF
>.|TRBJ1-1|TRBV5-1
CASSPGAGTEAFF
>.|TRBJ2-2|TRBV20-1
CSATRTGELFF
>.|TRBJ1-4|TRBV4-1
CASSHQQIRTGFGEKLFF